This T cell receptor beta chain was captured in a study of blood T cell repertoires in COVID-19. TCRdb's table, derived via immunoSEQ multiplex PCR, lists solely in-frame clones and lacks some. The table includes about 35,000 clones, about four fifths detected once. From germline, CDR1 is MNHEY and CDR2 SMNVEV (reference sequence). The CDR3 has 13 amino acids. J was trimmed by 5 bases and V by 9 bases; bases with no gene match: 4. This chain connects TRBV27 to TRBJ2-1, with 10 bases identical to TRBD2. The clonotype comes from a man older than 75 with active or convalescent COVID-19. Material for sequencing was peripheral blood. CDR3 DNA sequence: TGTGCCAGTCGACTAGCGGGCAACAATGAGCAGTTCTTC. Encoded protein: CASRLAGNNEQFF.